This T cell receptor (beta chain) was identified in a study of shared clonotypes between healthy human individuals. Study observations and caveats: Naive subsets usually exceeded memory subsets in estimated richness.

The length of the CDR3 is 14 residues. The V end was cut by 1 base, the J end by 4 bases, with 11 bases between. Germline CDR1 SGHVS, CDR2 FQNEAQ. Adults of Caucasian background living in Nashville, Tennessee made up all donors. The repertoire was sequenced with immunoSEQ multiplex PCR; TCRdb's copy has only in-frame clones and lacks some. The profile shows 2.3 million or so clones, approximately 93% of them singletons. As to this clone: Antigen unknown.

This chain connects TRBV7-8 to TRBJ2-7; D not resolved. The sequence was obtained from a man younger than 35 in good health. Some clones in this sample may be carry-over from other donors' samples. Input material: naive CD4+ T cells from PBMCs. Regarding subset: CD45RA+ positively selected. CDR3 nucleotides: TGTGCCAGCAGCTTAGAGGCAGGTGATTACGAGCAGTACTTC. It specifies CASSLEAGDYEQYF. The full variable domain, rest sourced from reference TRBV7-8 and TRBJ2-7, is GAGVSQSPRYKVAKRGQDVALRCDPISGHVSLFWYQQALGQGPEFLTYFQNEAQLDKSGLPSDRFFAERPEGSVSTLKIQRTQQEDSAVYLCASSLEAGDYEQYFGPGTRLTVT.